This T cell receptor beta chain comes out of a study of response to subunit inactivated influenza vaccine (dated by TCRdb to the late 2010s). Background on the whole study: Deep quantitative T cell receptor repertoire profiling was used in the study to track responses to a trivalent subunit inactivated influenza vaccine.

What this sample's time point label stands for: around 45 days after influenza vaccine administration. For CDR1 and CDR2, the germline V gene (reference sequence) lists DFQATT and SNEGSKA. Including cysteine and phenylalanine, the CDR3 has 12 amino acids. Kept here is only the CDR3 DNA, which spans 36 bases and is read in frame from base 1. V is cut by 5 bases and J by 10 bases, and the space between the germline ends is 15 bases. This clonotype was seen only a few times. This clone's antigen is unknown. Per-base quality was not reported, and no clone a single base away is much larger than it. The full study reports these points: The authors suggested that each seasonal influenza vaccination may recruit only a limited number of new T cells.

Libraries were prepared through RT-PCR. TCRdb records Illumina HiSeq 2500 as the sequencer. In TCRdb, the public reads were trimmed at Q25 with fastp and aligned with MiXCR, with productive beta chains retained. Each entry merges the rows of one CDR3 protein and shows their most common DNA and genes. The sample table contains 430,000 or so distinct CDR3 sequences; only one count was recorded for approximately 11% of them. Roughly 12% of the sample belongs to the ten largest clones. This clonotype originated in a man in his fifties who received an inactivated influenza vaccine. Donor details come from another sample of the same person, matched by shared clones. The specimen comprised PBMCs from blood, sampled about 40 days after vaccination. The chain is encoded by TRBV20-1 joined to TRBJ2-1; tentative D gene TRBD1, with 6 bases matching. The CDR3 amino acid sequence is: CSAHKQGKEQFF. The sequence in DNA is TGCAGTGCTCATAAACAGGGAAAGGAGCAGTTCTTC.